The 16 T cell receptor beta chains below come from one sample, sequenced in a study of T cell responses to AZD1222 COVID-19 vaccine. Assay: immunoSEQ multiplex PCR; the TCRdb copy retains only in-frame clones and omits some. The sample yields over 130,000 clones, about 92% seen once. Material: peripheral blood, obtained 28 days after the second AZD1222 dose. The receptor set was obtained from an adult who received the AZD1222 COVID-19 vaccine.

The V call is TRBV2, the J call TRBJ1-2; D is undetermined. This CDR3 region has 13 residues. CDR1 SNHLY and CDR2 FYNNEI come from the germline V gene. The germline V and J ends were trimmed by 6 bases and 6 bases, with 14 bases remaining between them. CDR3 in amino acids: CASSILDPNGYTF. The DNA of the CDR3 is TGTGCCAGCAGCATCCTCGACCCTAATGGCTACACCTTC.

This rearrangement joins TRBV9 to TRBJ1-1; no clear D. Germline CDR1 reads SGDLS; CDR2 reads YYNGEE. This CDR3 is built from 13 residues. V was clipped by 0 bases and J by 2 bases, with 5 bases between them. The DNA of the CDR3 is TGTGCCAGCAGCGTAGCGGTAAACACTGAAGCTTTCTTT. Translation gives CASSVAVNTEAFF. The variable domain in full, with the rest retrieved from reference TRBV9 and TRBJ1-1, is DSGVTQTPKHLITATGQRVTLRCSPRSGDLSVYWYQQSLDQGLQFLIQYYNGEERAKGNILERFSAQQFPDLHSELNLSSLELGDSALYFCASSVAVNTEAFFGQGTRLTVV.

This clone is a singleton in its sample. CDR3 DNA sequence: TGCGCCAGCAGCTTGGGTGGCTCTGGGGCCAACGTCCTGACTTTC. It encodes CASSLGGSGANVLTF. This chain uses TRBV5-1 with TRBJ2-6; D is ambiguous. This CDR3 has 15 residues. Germline assignment: CDR1 SGHRS and CDR2 YFSETQ. V lost 0 bases and J lost 0, with 4 bases in between.

The gene calls are TRBV4-3 and TRBJ2-1; D is possibly TRBD2 (7 bases). Trimming left V 0 bases short and J 2 bases short, with 11 bases between. There are 16 residues in the CDR3. CDR1 is LGHNA, CDR2 YSLEER, per germline. CDR3 residues: CASSQDRGAAYNEQFF. CDR3 nucleotides: TGCGCCAGCAGCCAAGATCGGGGGGCTGCCTACAATGAGCAGTTCTTC.

This clone was seen only once. The chain recombines TRBV30 with TRBJ2-3; D call uncertain. The CDR3 has 12 residues. Trimming removed 0 bases from V and 5 bases from J, with 6 bases in between. Germline CDR1 GTSNPN, CDR2 SVGIG (reference sequence). The CDR3 loop reads CAWSVERDTQYF. The CDR3 bases are TGTGCCTGGAGTGTTGAGAGAGATACGCAGTATTTT. The whole variable domain, remainder taken from reference TRBV30 and TRBJ2-3, is SQTIHQWPATLVQPVGSPLSLECTVEGTSNPNLYWYRQAAGRGLQLLFYSVGIGQISSEVPQNLSASRPQDRQFILSSKKLLLSDSGFYLCAWSVERDTQYFGPGTRLTVL.

This clone was picked up many times. This chain connects TRBV18 to TRBJ2-7; TRBD2 aligns across 10 bases. Per germline, CDR1 KGHSH and CDR2 LQKENI. This CDR3 has 15 amino acids. The V and J ends lost 3 bases and 4 bases, in that order; junction bases with no gene match: 6. Written as DNA, the CDR3 is TGTGCCAGCTCACCGGAAGCGGGAGGGCCTTACGAGCAGTACTTC. Translating gives CASSPEAGGPYEQYF.

This clone was seen a handful of times. The V gene is TRBV28, the J gene TRBJ2-7, with unresolved D. V lost 11 bases and J 0 bases, leaving 17 bases between the germline ends. Germline values: CDR1 MDHEN, CDR2 SYDVKM. This CDR3 has 14 amino acids. The CDR3 nucleotides read TGTGCCCGTTACTTGTCGGGTCTCTCCTACGAGCAGTACTTC. Its protein product is CARYLSGLSYEQYF.

The chain joins TRBV28 to TRBJ1-1; D might be TRBD1 (6 bases). The V and J ends lost 8 bases and 1 base respectively, with 20 bases between them. Germline loops: CDR1 MDHEN, CDR2 SYDVKM. The CDR3 loop spans 16 amino acids. CDR3 loop: CASPGSGARGNTEAFF. The CDR3 DNA reads TGTGCCAGCCCGGGGTCTGGGGCCAGGGGGAACACTGAAGCTTTCTTT. The whole variable domain, filled in from reference TRBV28 and TRBJ1-1, reads DVKVTQSSRYLVKRTGEKVFLECVQDMDHENMFWYRQDPGLGLRLIYFSYDVKMKEKGDIPEGYSVSREKKERFSLILESASTNQTSMYLCASPGSGARGNTEAFFGQGTRLTVV.

V and J are TRBV13 and TRBJ1-2, with 7 nucleotides matching TRBD1. CDR1 is PRHDT, CDR2 FYEKMQ, per germline (reference sequence). The V segment lost 5 bases and the J segment 4 bases; nucleotides outside the gene matches: 7. CDR3 length: 14 residues. The CDR3 bases are TGTGCCAGCAGCAGGAGGGGGCCGACCTATGGCTACACCTTC. Its protein is CASSRRGPTYGYTF.

The CDR3: CASSLWGWAGANVLTF. The CDR3 DNA sequence: TGTGCCAGCAGTTTATGGGGTTGGGCTGGGGCCAACGTCCTGACTTTC. V gene TRBV28 combines with J gene TRBJ2-6, with D unresolved. Trimming removed 0 bases at V and 2 bases at J, with 8 bases between. The CDR3 runs to 16 residues. Germline V gene lookup returns CDR1 MDHEN and CDR2 SYDVKM.

This chain uses TRBV7-2 with TRBJ2-1, with D possibly called TRBD1 or TRBD2 (6 bases each). This CDR3 is 14 amino acids long. CDR1 SGHTA and CDR2 FQGNSA come from the germline V gene. The V gene lost 2 bases and the J gene lost 8 bases, with 13 bases spanning the gap. The CDR3 sequence: CASSLIRGVDEQFF. As DNA, the CDR3 is TGTGCCAGCAGCTTAATAAGGGGGGTAGATGAGCAGTTCTTC.

This rearrangement joins TRBV27 to TRBJ2-2, with D possibly matching TRBD1 (5 bases). Germline CDR1 and CDR2: MNHEY and SMNVEV (reference sequence). The V end lost 4 bases, the J end lost 0 bases, and 12 bases lay between the germline ends. The CDR3 totals 16 residues. The CDR3 DNA reads as TGTGCCAGCAGTTGGTTGATCAGGGCGAACACCGGGGAGCTGTTTTTT. It specifies CASSWLIRANTGELFF.

The chain couples TRBV6-5 to TRBJ2-1; D is perhaps TRBD1 (6 bases). CDR1 is MNHEY, CDR2 SVGAGI, per germline. The CDR3 has 12 residues. Deletions cut 4 bases from V and 14 bases from J, with 15 bases between. The DNA for the CDR3 is TGTGCCAGCAGTTTAGGGGGAAGACGTGAGTTCTTC. Translating it yields CASSLGGRREFF.

The rearrangement joins TRBV3-1 (or the pseudogene TRBV3-2) to TRBJ2-1; 9 nucleotides agree with TRBD1. The CDR3 totals 16 residues. CDR1 LGHDT and CDR2 YNNKEL come from the germline V gene (reference sequence). The V gene end was trimmed by 6 bases and the J gene end by 3 bases; junction bases not matched to a gene: 9. The CDR3, as DNA: TGTGCCAGCAGTTTTTCGGACAGGGGTGGCTACAATGAGCAGTTCTTC. Amino acids: CASSFSDRGGYNEQFF.

As to this clone: This sample includes further DNA sequences coding for the same CDR3. This chain links TRBV12-3 or TRBV12-4 with TRBJ2-3, with D unresolved. This CDR3 comprises 12 residues. V dropped 6 bases and J dropped 6 bases, with 10 bases sitting between them. DNA for the CDR3: TGTGCCAGCAGCCCACGTGTGGATACGCAGTATTTT. Its protein is CASSPRVDTQYF.

This clone was seen a handful of times. CDR3 coding DNA: TGTGCCAGCAGTAGACAGGGTCTCTCCTACAATGAGCAGTTCTTC. Residues: CASSRQGLSYNEQFF. This sequence joins TRBV2 and TRBJ2-1; 7 bases match TRBD1. Germline V lookup: CDR1 SNHLY, CDR2 FYNNEI. The J segment lost 0 bases and the V segment lost 5 bases, leaving 4 bases of the junction unmatched. This CDR3 spans 15 amino acids.